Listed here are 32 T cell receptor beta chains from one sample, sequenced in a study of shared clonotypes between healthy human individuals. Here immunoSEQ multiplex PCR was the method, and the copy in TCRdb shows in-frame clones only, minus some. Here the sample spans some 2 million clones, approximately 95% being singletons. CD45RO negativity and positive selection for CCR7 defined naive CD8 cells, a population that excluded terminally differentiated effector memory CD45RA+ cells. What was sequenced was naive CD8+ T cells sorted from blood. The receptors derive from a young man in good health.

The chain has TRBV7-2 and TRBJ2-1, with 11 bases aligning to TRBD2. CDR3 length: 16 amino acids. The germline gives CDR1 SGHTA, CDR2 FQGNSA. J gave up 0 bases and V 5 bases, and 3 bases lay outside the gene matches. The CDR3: CASSPSGGLSYNEQFF. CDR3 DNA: TGTGCCAGCAGCCCTAGCGGGGGGCTCTCCTACAATGAGCAGTTCTTC.

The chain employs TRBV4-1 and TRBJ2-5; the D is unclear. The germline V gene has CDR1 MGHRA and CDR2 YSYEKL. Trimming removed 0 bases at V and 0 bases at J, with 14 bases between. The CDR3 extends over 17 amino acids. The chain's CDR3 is CASSQERPGSYQETQYF. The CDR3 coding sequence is TGCGCCAGCAGCCAAGAAAGGCCAGGCTCCTACCAAGAGACCCAGTACTTC.

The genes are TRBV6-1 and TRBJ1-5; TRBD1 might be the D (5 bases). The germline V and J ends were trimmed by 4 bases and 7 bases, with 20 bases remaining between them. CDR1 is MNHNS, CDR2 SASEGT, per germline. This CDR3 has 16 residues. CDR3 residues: CASSASVRGLLQPQHF. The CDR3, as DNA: TGTGCCAGCAGTGCCTCGGTACGGGGACTACTACAGCCCCAGCATTTT.

The CDR3, as DNA: TGTGCCAGCAGTTACTCGAGGGAGGGCCTCCAAGAGACCCAGTACTTC. Its translation: CASSYSREGLQETQYF. The V gene is TRBV6-5, the J gene TRBJ2-5, with 7 bases matching TRBD2. CDR3 length: 16 amino acids. V lost 0 bases, J lost 1 base, and 5 bases stayed unmatched. CDR1 and CDR2 (germline): MNHEY, SVGAGI.

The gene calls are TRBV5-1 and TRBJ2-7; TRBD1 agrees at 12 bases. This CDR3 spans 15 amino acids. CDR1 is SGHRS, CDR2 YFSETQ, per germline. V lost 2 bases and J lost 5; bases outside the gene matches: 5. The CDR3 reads CASSFRDRGQDEQYF. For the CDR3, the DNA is TGCGCCAGCAGCTTCCGGGACAGGGGGCAAGACGAGCAGTACTTC.

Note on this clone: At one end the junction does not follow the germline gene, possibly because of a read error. CDR3 in DNA: TGTGCCAGCAGCTCCGACAATGAGCAGTTCTTC. It yields the protein CASSSDNEQFF. The J gene is TRBJ2-1, the V gene TRBV27; D is unresolved. CDR3 size: 11 residues. Germline V CDR1 and CDR2: MNHEY, SMNVEV (reference sequence).

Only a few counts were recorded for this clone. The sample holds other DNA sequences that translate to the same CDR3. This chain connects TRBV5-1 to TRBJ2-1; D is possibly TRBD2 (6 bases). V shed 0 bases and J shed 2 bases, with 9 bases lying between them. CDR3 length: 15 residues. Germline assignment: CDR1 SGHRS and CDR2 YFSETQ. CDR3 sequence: CASSLAGGAYNEQFF. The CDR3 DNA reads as TGCGCCAGCAGCTTGGCCGGCGGGGCCTACAATGAGCAGTTCTTC.

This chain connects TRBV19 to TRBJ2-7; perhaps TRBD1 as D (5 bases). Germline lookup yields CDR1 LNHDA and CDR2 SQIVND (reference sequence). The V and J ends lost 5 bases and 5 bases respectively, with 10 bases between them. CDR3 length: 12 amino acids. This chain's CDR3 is CASSQGIHEQYF. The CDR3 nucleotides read TGTGCCAGTAGTCAGGGAATCCACGAGCAGTACTTC.

The DNA for the CDR3 is TGTGCCAGCAGTGGGGCAAACACTGAAGCTTTCTTT. This gives the protein CASSGANTEAFF. The chain has TRBV9 and TRBJ1-1; tentative D call: TRBD1 (5 bases). V lost 5 bases, J lost 2 bases, and 7 bases lay in between. Germline V gene data show CDR1 as SGDLS and CDR2 as YYNGEE. The CDR3 consists of 12 residues. Filled out from reference TRBV9 and TRBJ1-1, the complete variable domain reads DSGVTQTPKHLITATGQRVTLRCSPRSGDLSVYWYQQSLDQGLQFLIQYYNGEERAKGNILERFSAQQFPDLHSELNLSSLELGDSALYFCASSGANTEAFFGQGTRLTVV.

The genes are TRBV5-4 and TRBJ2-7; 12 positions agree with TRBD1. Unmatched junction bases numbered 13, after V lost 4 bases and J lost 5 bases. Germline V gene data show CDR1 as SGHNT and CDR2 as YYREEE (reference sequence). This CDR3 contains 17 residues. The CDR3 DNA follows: TGTGCCAGCAGCCTCTCCCCCCCGGGACAGGGGGCCCACGAGCAGTACTTC. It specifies CASSLSPPGQGAHEQYF.

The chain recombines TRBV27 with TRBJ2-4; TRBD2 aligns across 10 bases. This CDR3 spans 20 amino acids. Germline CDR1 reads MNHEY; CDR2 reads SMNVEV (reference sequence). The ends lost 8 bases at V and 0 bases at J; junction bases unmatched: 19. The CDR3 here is CASPPRGILAGFVAKNIQYF. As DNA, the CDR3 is TGTGCCAGCCCCCCACGGGGGATACTAGCGGGGTTCGTAGCCAAAAACATTCAGTACTTC.

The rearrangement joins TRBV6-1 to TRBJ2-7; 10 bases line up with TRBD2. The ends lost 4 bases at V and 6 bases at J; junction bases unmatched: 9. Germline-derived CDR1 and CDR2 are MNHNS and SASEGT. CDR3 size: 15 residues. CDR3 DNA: TGTGCCAGCAGTGGACGAGGGACTAGCGACTTCGAGCAGTACTTC. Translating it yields CASSGRGTSDFEQYF.

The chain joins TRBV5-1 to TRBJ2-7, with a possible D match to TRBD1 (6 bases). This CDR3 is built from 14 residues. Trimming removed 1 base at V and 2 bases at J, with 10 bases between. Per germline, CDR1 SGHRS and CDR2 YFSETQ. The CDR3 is CASSLMDRAYEQYF. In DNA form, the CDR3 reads TGCGCCAGCAGCTTGATGGACAGAGCCTACGAGCAGTACTTC.

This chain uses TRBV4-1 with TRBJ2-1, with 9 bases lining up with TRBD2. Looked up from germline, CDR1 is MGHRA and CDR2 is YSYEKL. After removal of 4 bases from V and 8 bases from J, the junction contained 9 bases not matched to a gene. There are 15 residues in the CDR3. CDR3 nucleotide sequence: TGCGCCAGCAGCCCTTGGCGGGAGGGCCGATATGAGCAGTTCTTC. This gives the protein CASSPWREGRYEQFF.

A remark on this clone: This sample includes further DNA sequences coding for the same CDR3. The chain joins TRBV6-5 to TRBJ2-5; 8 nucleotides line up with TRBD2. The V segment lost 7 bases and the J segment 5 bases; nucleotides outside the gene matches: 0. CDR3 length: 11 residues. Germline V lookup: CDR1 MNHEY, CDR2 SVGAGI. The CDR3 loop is CASTGGETQYF. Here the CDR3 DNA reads TGTGCCAGCACGGGGGGGGAGACCCAGTACTTC.

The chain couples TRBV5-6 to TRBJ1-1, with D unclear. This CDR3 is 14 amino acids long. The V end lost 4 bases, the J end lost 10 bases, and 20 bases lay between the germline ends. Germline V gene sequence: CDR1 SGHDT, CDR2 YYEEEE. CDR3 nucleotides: TGTGCCAGCAGCCCTGCACGGGAAATTGCGGTAGCTTTCTTT. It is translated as CASSPAREIAVAFF.

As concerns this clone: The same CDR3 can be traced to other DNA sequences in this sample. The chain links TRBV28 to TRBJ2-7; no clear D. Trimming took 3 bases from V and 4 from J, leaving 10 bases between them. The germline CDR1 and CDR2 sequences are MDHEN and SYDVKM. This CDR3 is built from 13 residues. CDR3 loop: CASSFGSAYEQYF. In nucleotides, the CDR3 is TGTGCCAGCAGTTTTGGGTCAGCTTACGAGCAGTACTTC. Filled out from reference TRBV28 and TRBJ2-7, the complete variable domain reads DVKVTQSSRYLVKRTGEKVFLECVQDMDHENMFWYRQDPGLGLRLIYFSYDVKMKEKGDIPEGYSVSREKKERFSLILESASTNQTSMYLCASSFGSAYEQYFGPGTRLTVT.

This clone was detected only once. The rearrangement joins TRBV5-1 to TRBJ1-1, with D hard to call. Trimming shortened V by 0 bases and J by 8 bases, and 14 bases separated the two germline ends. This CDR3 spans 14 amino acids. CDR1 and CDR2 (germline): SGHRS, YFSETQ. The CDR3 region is CASSLAGSRVEAFF. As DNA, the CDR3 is TGCGCCAGCAGCTTGGCGGGTTCTAGGGTAGAAGCTTTCTTT. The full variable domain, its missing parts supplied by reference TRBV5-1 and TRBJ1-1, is KAGVTQTPRYLIKTRGQQVTLSCSPISGHRSVSWYQQTPGQGLQFLFEYFSETQRNKGNFPGRFSGRQFSNSRSEMNVSTLELGDSALYLCASSLAGSRVEAFFGQGTRLTVV.

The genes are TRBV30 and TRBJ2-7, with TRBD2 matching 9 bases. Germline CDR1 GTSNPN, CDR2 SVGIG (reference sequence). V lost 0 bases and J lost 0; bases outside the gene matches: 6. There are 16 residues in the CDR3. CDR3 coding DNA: TGTGCCTGGAGTGTAAAGCGGGGGGTGAGCTCCTACGAGCAGTACTTC. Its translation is CAWSVKRGVSSYEQYF.

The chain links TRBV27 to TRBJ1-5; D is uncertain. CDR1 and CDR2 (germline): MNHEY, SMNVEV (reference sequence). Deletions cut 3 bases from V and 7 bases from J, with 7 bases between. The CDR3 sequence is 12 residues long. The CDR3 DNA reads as TGTGCCAGCAGTTTTCCCCAGCAGCCCCAGCATTTT. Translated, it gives CASSFPQQPQHF.

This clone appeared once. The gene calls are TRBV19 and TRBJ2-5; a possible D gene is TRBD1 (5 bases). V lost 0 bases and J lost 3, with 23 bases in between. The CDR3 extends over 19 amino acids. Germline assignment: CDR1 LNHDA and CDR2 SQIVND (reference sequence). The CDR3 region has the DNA TGTGCCAGTAGTATAGATATAGTGGGGCAGGGAACGATCGAAGAGACCCAGTACTTC. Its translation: CASSIDIVGQGTIEETQYF.

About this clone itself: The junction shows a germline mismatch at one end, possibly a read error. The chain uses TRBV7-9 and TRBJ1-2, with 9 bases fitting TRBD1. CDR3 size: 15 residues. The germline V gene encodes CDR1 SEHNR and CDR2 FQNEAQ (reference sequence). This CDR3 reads CASSLTWTGEDGYTF. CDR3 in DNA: TGTGCCAGCAGCTTAACTTGGACAGGGGAAGATGGTTACACCTTC.

The CDR3 DNA follows: TGCGCCAGCAGCCAGCTTACAGGGGACGGAAACACCATATATTTT. Encoded protein: CASSQLTGDGNTIYF. The V and J genes are TRBV4-3 and TRBJ1-3; 7 positions agree with TRBD1. Trimming took 3 bases from V and 4 from J; bases not matched to a gene: 6. Per the germline V gene, CDR1 is LGHNA and CDR2 is YSLEER. This CDR3 contains 15 residues.

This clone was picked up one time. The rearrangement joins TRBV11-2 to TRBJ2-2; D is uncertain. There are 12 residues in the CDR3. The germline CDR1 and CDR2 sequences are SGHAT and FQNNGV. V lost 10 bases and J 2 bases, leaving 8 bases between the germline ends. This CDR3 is CAIRKNTGELFF. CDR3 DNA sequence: TGTGCCATACGTAAAAACACCGGGGAGCTGTTTTTT. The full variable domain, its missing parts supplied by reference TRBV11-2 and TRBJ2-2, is EAGVAQSPRYKIIEKRQSVAFWCNPISGHATLYWYQQILGQGPKLLIQFQNNGVVDDSQLPKDRFSAERLKGVDSTLKIQPAKLEDSAVYLCAIRKNTGELFFGEGSRLTVL.

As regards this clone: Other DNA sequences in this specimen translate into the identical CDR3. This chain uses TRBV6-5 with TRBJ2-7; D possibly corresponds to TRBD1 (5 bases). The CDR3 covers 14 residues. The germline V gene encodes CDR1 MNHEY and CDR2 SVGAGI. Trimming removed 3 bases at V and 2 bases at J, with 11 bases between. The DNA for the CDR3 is TGTGCCAGCAGTTATGGAGACAGCCCCTACGAGCAGTACTTC. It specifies CASSYGDSPYEQYF.

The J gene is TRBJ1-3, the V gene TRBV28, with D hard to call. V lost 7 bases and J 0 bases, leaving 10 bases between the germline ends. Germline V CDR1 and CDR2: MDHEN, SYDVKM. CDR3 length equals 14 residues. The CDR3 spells CASTVMSSGNTIYF. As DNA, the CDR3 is TGTGCCAGCACCGTAATGAGCTCTGGAAACACCATATATTTT. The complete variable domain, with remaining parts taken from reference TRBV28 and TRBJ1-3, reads DVKVTQSSRYLVKRTGEKVFLECVQDMDHENMFWYRQDPGLGLRLIYFSYDVKMKEKGDIPEGYSVSREKKERFSLILESASTNQTSMYLCASTVMSSGNTIYFGEGSWLTVV.

The CDR3 here is CASSSGGEFYGYTF. CDR3 coding DNA: TGCGCCAGCAGCTCAGGCGGAGAATTCTATGGCTACACCTTC. V and J are TRBV5-1 and TRBJ1-2; D gene unclear. The CDR3 runs to 14 residues. V was trimmed by 3 bases and J by 4 bases, leaving 13 bases between them. CDR1 and CDR2 (germline): SGHRS, YFSETQ.

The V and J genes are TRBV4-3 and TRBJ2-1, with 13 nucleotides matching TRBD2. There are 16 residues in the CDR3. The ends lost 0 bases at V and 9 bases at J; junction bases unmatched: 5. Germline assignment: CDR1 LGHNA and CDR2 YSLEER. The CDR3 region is CASSQELAGGASEQFF. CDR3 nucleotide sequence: TGCGCCAGCAGCCAAGAACTAGCGGGAGGGGCCAGTGAGCAGTTCTTC.

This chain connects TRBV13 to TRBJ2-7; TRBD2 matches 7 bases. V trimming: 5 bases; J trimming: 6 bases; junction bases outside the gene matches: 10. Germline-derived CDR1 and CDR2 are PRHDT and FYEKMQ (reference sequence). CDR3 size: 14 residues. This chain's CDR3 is CASSPLRGVGEQYF. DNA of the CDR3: TGTGCCAGCAGCCCACTTCGGGGGGTAGGCGAGCAGTACTTC.

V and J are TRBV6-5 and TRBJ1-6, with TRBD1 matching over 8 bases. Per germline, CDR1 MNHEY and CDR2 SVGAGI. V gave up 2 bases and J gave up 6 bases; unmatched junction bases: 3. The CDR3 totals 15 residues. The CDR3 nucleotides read TGTGCCAGCAGTTACGGACAGGGCCGTAATTCACCCCTCCACTTT. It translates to CASSYGQGRNSPLHF.

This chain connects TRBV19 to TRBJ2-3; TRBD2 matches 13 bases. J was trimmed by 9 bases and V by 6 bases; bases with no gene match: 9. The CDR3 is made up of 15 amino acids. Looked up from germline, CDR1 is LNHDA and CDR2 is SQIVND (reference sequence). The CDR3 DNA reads TGTGCCAGTAGATCGCCAGGGACTAGCGGGGACACGCAGTATTTT. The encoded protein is CASRSPGTSGDTQYF.

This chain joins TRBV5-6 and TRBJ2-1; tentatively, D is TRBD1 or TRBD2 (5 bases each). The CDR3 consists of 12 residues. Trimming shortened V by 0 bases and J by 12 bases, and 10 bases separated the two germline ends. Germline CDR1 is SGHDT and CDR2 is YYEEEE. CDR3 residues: CASSLVVGPQFF. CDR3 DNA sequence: TGTGCCAGCAGCTTGGTGGTGGGACCGCAGTTCTTC. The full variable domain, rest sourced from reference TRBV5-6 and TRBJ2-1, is DAGVTQSPTHLIKTRGQQVTLRCSPKSGHDTVSWYQQALGQGPQFIFQYYEEEERQRGNFPDRFSGHQFPNYSSELNVNALLLGDSALYLCASSLVVGPQFFGPGTRLTVL.